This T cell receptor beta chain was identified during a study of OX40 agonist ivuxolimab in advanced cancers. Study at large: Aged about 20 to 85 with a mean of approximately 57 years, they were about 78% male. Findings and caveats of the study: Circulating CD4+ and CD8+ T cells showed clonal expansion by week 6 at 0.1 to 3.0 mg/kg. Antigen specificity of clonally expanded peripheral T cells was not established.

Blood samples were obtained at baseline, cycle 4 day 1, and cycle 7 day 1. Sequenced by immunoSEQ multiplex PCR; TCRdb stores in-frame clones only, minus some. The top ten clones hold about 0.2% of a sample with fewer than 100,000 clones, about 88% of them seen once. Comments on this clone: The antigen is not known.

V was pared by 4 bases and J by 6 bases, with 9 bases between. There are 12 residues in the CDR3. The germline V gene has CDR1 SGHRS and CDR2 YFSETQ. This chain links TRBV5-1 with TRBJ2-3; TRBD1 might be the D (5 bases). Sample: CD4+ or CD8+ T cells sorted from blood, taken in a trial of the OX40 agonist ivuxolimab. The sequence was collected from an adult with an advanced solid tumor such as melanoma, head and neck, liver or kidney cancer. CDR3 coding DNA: TGCGCCAGCAGCAATCAGGGTGATACGCAGTATTTT. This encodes CASSNQGDTQYF.